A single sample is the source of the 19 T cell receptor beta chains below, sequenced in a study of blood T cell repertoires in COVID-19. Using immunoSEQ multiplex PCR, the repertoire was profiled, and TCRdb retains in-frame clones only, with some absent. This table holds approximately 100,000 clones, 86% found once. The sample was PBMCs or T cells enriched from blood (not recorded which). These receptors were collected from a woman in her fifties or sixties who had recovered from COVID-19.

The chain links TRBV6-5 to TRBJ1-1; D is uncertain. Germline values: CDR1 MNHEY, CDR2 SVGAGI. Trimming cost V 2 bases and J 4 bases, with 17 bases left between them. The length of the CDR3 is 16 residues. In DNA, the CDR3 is TGTGCCAGCAGTTACCCGGACGGCTCCGGGAGCACTGAAGCTTTCTTT. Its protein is CASSYPDGSGSTEAFF.

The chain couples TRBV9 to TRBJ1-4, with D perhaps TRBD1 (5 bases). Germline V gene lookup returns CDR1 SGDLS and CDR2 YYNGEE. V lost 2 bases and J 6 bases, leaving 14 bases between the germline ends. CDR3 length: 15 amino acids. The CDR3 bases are TGTGCCAGCAGCGTCTGGGGGGGAGAGGATGAAAAACTGTTTTTT. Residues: CASSVWGGEDEKLFF. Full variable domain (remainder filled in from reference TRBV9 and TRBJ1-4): DSGVTQTPKHLITATGQRVTLRCSPRSGDLSVYWYQQSLDQGLQFLIQYYNGEERAKGNILERFSAQQFPDLHSELNLSSLELGDSALYFCASSVWGGEDEKLFFGSGTQLSVL.

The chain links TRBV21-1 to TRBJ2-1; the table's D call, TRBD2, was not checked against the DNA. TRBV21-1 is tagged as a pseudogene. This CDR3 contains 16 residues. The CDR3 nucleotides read TGTGCCAGCAGCACCTATCTAGCGGGAAACTACAATGAGCAGTTCTTC. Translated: CASSTYLAGNYNEQFF.

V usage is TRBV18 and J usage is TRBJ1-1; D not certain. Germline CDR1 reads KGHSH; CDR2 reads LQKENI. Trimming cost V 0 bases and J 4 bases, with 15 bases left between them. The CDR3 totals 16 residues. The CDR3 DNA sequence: TGTGCCAGCTCACCACCTATCAGGAGCGGCGGCACTGAAGCTTTCTTT. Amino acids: CASSPPIRSGGTEAFF.

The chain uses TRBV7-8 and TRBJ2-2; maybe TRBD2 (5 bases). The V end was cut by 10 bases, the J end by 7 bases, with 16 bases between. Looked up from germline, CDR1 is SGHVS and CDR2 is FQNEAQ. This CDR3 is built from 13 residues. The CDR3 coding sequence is TGTGCCACCGCAACAATGGCGGGCGGGGAGCTGTTTTTT. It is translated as CATATMAGGELFF.

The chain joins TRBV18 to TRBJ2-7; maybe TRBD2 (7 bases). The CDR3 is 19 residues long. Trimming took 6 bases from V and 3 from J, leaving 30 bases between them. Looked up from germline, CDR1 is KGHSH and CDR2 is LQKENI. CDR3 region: CASSPDAGTKGGGFYEQYF. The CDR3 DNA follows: TGTGCCAGCTCGCCCGACGCCGGGACAAAAGGGGGGGGGTTCTACGAGCAGTACTTC.

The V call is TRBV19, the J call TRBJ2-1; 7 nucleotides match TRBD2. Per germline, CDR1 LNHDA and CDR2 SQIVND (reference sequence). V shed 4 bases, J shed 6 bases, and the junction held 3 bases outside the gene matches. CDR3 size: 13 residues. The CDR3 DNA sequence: TGTGCCAGTAGTAAGACTAGCAGCAATGAGCAGTTCTTC. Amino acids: CASSKTSSNEQFF.

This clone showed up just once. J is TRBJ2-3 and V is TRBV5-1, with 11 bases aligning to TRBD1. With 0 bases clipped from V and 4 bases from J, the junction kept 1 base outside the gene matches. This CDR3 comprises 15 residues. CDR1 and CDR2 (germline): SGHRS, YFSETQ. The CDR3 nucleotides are TGCGCCAGCAGCTTGGTGGGACAGGGGGCAGATACGCAGTATTTT. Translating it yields CASSLVGQGADTQYF.

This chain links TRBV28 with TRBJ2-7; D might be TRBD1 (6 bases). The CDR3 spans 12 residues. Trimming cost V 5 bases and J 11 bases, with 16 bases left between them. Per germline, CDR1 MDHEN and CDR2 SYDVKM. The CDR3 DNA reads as TGTGCCAGCAGTCCCGGGACAACTAAGGAGTACTTC. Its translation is CASSPGTTKEYF.

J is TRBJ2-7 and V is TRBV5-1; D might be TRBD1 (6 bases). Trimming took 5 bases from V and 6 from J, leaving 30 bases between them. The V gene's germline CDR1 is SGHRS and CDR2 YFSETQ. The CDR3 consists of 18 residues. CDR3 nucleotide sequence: TGCGCCAGCAGACCCCGCCCAGAGGGACAACTCATGTTGGGCGAGCAGTACTTC. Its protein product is CASRPRPEGQLMLGEQYF.

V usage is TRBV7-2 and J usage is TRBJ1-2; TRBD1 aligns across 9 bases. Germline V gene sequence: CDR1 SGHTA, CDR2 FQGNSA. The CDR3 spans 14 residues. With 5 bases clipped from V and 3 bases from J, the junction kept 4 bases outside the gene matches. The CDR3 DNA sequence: TGTGCCAGCAGCCCCGGGACAGGGTACTATGGCTACACCTTC. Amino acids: CASSPGTGYYGYTF. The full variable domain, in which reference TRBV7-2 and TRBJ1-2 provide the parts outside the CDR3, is GAGVSQSPSNKVTEKGKDVELRCDPISGHTALYWYRQSLGQGLEFLIYFQGNSAPDKSGLPSDRFSAERTGGSVSTLTIQRTQQEDSAVYLCASSPGTGYYGYTFGSGTRLTVV.

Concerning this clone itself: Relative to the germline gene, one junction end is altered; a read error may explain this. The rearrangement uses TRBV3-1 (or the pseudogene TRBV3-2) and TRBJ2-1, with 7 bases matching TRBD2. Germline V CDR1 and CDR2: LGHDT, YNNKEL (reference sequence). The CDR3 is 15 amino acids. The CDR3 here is CASSPFAGDYNKQFF. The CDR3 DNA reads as TGTGCCAGCAGCCCATTTGCGGGGGACTACAATAAGCAGTTCTTC.

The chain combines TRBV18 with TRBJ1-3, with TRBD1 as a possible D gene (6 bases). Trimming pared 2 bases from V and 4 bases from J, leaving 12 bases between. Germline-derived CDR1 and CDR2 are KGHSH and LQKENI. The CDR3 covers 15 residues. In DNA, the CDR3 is TGTGCCAGCTCACCAGTGGACAGCCTGGGAAACACCATATATTTT. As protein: CASSPVDSLGNTIYF.

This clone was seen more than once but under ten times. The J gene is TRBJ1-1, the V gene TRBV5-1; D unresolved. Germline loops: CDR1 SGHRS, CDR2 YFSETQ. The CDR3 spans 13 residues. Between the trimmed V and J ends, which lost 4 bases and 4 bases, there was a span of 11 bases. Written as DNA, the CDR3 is TGCGCCAGCAGCCCCGGTGGAGTCACTGAAGCTTTCTTT. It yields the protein CASSPGGVTEAFF.

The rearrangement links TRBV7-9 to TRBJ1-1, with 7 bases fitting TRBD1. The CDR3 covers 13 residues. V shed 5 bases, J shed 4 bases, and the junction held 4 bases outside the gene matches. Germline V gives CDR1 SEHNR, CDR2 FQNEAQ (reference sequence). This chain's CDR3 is CASSPTGPTEAFF. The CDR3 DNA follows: TGTGCCAGCAGCCCGACAGGGCCCACTGAAGCTTTCTTT.

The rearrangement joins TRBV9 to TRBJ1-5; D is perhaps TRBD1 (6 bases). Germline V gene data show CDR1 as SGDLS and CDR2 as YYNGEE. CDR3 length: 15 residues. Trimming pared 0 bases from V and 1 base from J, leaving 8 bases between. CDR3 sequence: CASSVAGGSNQPQHF. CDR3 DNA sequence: TGTGCCAGCAGCGTAGCGGGGGGCAGCAATCAGCCCCAGCATTTT.

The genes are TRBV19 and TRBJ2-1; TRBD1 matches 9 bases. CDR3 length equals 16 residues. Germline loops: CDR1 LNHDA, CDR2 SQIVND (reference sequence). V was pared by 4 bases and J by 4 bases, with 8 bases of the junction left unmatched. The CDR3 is CASSTDGTGTYNEQFF. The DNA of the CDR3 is TGTGCCAGTAGTACGGACGGGACAGGGACTTACAATGAGCAGTTCTTC. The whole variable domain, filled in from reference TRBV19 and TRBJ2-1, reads DGGITQSPKYLFRKEGQNVTLSCEQNLNHDAMYWYRQDPGQGLRLIYYSQIVNDFQKGDIAEGYSVSREKKESFPLTVTSAQKNPTAFYLCASSTDGTGTYNEQFFGPGTRLTVL.

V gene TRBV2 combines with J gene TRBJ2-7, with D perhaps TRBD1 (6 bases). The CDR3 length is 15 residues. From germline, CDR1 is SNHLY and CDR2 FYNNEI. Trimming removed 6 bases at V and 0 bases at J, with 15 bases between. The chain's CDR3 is CASSEGHLSSYEQYF. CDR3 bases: TGTGCCAGCAGCGAGGGACATCTGAGCTCCTACGAGCAGTACTTC.

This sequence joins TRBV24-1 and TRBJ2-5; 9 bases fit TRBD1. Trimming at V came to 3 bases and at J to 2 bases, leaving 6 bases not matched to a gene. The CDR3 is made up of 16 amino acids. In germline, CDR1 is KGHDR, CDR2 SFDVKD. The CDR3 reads CATSDPGQGWQETQYF. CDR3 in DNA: TGTGCCACCAGTGATCCGGGACAGGGTTGGCAAGAGACCCAGTACTTC.